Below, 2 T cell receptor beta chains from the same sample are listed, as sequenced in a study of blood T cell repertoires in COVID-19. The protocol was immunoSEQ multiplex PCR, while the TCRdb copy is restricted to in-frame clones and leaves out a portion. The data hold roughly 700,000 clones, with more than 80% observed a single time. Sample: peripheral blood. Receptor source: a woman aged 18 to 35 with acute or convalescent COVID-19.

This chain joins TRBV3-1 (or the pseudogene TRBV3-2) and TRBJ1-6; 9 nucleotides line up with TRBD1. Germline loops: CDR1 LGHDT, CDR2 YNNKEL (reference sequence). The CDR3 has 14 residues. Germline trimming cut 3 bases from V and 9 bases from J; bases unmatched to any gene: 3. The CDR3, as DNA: TGTGCCAGCAGCCATCGGGACAGGGCTTCACCCCTCCACTTT. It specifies CASSHRDRASPLHF.

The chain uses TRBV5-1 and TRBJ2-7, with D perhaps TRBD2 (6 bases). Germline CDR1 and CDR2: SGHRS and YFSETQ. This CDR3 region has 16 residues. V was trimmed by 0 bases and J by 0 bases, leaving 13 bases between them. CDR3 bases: TGCGCCAGCAGCTTGGGCCCGGGACTCAGCTCCTACGAGCAGTACTTC. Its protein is CASSLGPGLSSYEQYF. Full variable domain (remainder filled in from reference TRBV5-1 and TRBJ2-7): KAGVTQTPRYLIKTRGQQVTLSCSPISGHRSVSWYQQTPGQGLQFLFEYFSETQRNKGNFPGRFSGRQFSNSRSEMNVSTLELGDSALYLCASSLGPGLSSYEQYFGPGTRLTVT.